The clone carrying this T cell receptor (beta chain) was observed a handful of times. The target antigen is unknown. The authors ran a second PCR of about 7 to 11 cycles using a sample-barcoded 5' primer and a J-beta primer mix. The template-switch adaptor, which had 12 random nucleotides, put a tag on each cDNA molecule. Each CDR3 protein is one row after TCRdb ran MiXCR on the 5' RACE reads. The sample lists some 1,000,000 distinct CDR3 sequences; roughly a quarter were seen once. This entry belongs to a study of blood T cells in healthy people across ages. V gave up 6 bases and J gave up 3 bases; unmatched junction bases: 8. Germline V gives CDR1 SQVTM, CDR2 ANQGSEA. This CDR3 region has 14 residues. Notes on the study in general: Investigators viewed diversity estimates from one million T cells as underestimates, the study reported. Unknown donor CMV status possibly confounded expanded clonotype changes.

Separately, the same data were catalogued under a study of T cells of mothers and their children. That work adds: Maternal samples each gave over 9 million TCR beta CDR3 reads, and child samples several million each.

The chain employs TRBV29-1 and TRBJ2-7, with TRBD1 identical over 10 bases. The TCR sequence derives from a girl aged 2 to 10 in good health. The sample comprised blood. CDR3 DNA: TGCAGCGTCCTCCGGGACAGGGGCATCTACGAGCAGTACTTC. Amino acid sequence: CSVLRDRGIYEQYF.